The 23 T cell receptor beta chains presented below share a single source sample, sequenced in a study of identical twins. TCRdb redid the calling of the 5' RACE reads with MiXCR, one entry per CDR3 protein. The sample lists roughly 1.6 million distinct CDR3 sequences; less than 35% were seen once. The source material was cord blood. All receptors derive from a newborn girl in good health.

The J gene is TRBJ1-3, the V gene TRBV24-1; no clear D. CDR1 is KGHDR, CDR2 SFDVKD, per germline. V was shortened by 4 bases and J by 4 bases, with 7 bases between the two germline ends. This CDR3 comprises 13 residues. This CDR3 reads CATSDPPGNTIYF. The DNA of the CDR3 is TGTGCCACCAGTGACCCCCCCGGAAACACCATATATTTT.

The V gene is TRBV27, the J gene TRBJ1-1; no firm D call. Germline CDR1 reads MNHEY; CDR2 reads SMNVEV (reference sequence). With 6 bases removed from V and 0 bases from J, the gap between germline ends came to 14 bases. The CDR3 contains 15 residues. CDR3 residues: CASSSPGRMNTEAFF. In DNA form, the CDR3 reads TGTGCCAGCAGCAGTCCGGGGAGGATGAACACTGAAGCTTTCTTT.

The rearrangement links TRBV2 to TRBJ2-5, with 8 bases fitting TRBD2. The CDR3 has 14 amino acids. CDR1 and CDR2 (germline): SNHLY, FYNNEI. With 9 bases clipped from V and 11 bases from J, the junction kept 17 bases outside the gene matches. For the CDR3, the DNA is TGTGCCAGTCGTAGCGGGACCTCCTACAATGAGCAGTACTTC. Translation gives CASRSGTSYNEQYF.

This clonotype was seen only a few times. The V gene is TRBV3-1, the J gene TRBJ2-1; 8 positions agree with TRBD2. The J segment lost 9 bases and the V segment lost 6 bases, leaving 10 bases of the junction unmatched. There are 14 residues in the CDR3. The germline gives CDR1 LGHDT, CDR2 YNNKEL (reference sequence). The CDR3 nucleotides are TGTGCCAGCAGTCTTAGCGGGAAGGGGGTTGAGCAGTTCTTC. Its protein is CASSLSGKGVEQFF.

The CDR3 loop reads CASSRREKSTDTQYF. The CDR3 DNA reads as TGTGCCAGCAGCCGGCGGGAAAAGAGCACAGATACGCAGTATTTT. The chain carries TRBV5-5 and TRBJ2-3; tentatively, D is TRBD2 (6 bases). The CDR3 contains 15 residues. Germline loops: CDR1 SGHKS, CDR2 YYEKEE (reference sequence). With 4 bases removed from V and 0 bases from J, the gap between germline ends came to 12 bases.

On this clonotype: A read error may account for a junction end that differs from germline. The rearrangement joins TRBV5-6 to TRBJ2-3; D not resolved. The CDR3 totals 15 residues. CDR1 and CDR2 from the germline V gene are SGHDT and YYEEEE. DNA of the CDR3: TGTGCCAGCAGCTTGGCCCCAGCCCGCACAGATACGCGGTATTTT. Translation: CASSLAPARTDTRYF. Complete variable domain (other parts from reference TRBV5-6 and TRBJ2-3): DAGVTQSPTHLIKTRGQQVTLRCSPKSGHDTVSWYQQALGQGPQFIFQYYEEEERQRGNFPDRFSGHQFPNYSSELNVNALLLGDSALYLCASSLAPARTDTRYFGPGTRLTVL.

This clonotype was recorded a few times. V is TRBV4-1 and J is TRBJ2-1; 11 bases fit TRBD2. Germline lookup yields CDR1 MGHRA and CDR2 YSYEKL. The CDR3 sequence is 16 residues long. J gave up 7 bases and V 1 base, and 6 bases lay outside the gene matches. CDR3 region: CASSQGSLAGVNEQFF. CDR3 DNA: TGCGCCAGCAGCCAAGGGTCACTAGCGGGGGTGAATGAGCAGTTCTTC.

The chain is built from TRBV4-1 and TRBJ2-3; 8 bases line up with TRBD2. The germline V gene encodes CDR1 MGHRA and CDR2 YSYEKL. Trimming cost V 0 bases and J 7 bases; bases outside gene matches: 9. There are 16 residues in the CDR3. CDR3 sequence: CASSQETGGTRNTQYF. CDR3 DNA: TGCGCCAGCAGCCAAGAGACGGGGGGGACGAGGAATACGCAGTATTTT.

The rearrangement joins TRBV4-2 to TRBJ2-5; TRBD2 agrees at 9 bases. Trimming removed 1 base from V and 4 bases from J; junction bases left unmatched: 7. From germline, CDR1 is LGHNA and CDR2 YNFKEQ. This CDR3 spans 16 amino acids. CDR3 DNA sequence: TGTGCCAGCAGCCAAGGGCTAGCGGGGCAAGGAGAGACCCAGTACTTC. The encoded protein is CASSQGLAGQGETQYF.

The CDR3 DNA follows: TGTGCCAGCAGTTACTCACTAGCGGGCGAGCAGTTCTTC. Translation gives CASSYSLAGEQFF. This chain joins TRBV6-2 or TRBV6-3 and TRBJ2-1; 9 bases match TRBD2. The CDR3 covers 13 residues. From germline, CDR1 is MNHEY and CDR2 SVGEGT. With V trimmed by 0 bases and J by 10 bases, 1 base remained unmatched.

The chain employs TRBV13 and TRBJ2-7, with 11 bases matching TRBD2. Germline V lookup: CDR1 PRHDT, CDR2 FYEKMQ (reference sequence). The length of the CDR3 is 16 residues. V was pared by 4 bases and J by 2 bases, with 7 bases of the junction left unmatched. The CDR3 DNA reads TGTGCCAGCAGCTCCCTCGTAGCGGGAGGGACCTACGAGCAGTACTTC. Translating gives CASSSLVAGGTYEQYF.

The chain links TRBV20-1 to TRBJ1-6; a weak D match, TRBD1 (5 bases). V lost 0 bases to trimming and J lost 7 bases, with 10 bases between them. CDR3 length: 14 amino acids. Germline V CDR1 and CDR2: DFQATT, SNEGSKA (reference sequence). Written as DNA, the CDR3 is TGCAGTGCTAGAGATTTGGGGGGGAATTCACCCCTCCACTTT. This gives the protein CSARDLGGNSPLHF.

This sequence joins TRBV7-6 and TRBJ1-2; the D gene is possibly TRBD1 (5 bases). CDR1 and CDR2 from the germline V gene are SGHVS and FNYEAQ. The CDR3 is 15 residues long. Between the trimmed V and J ends, which lost 0 bases and 2 bases, there was a span of 10 bases. CDR3 DNA sequence: TGTGCCAGCAGCTTAGCGGCCGACAGAAACTATGGCTACACCTTC. The encoded protein is CASSLAADRNYGYTF.

This clonotype was seen more than once but under ten times. The rearrangement links TRBV27 to TRBJ1-1; TRBD1 might be the D (5 bases). Between the trimmed V and J ends, which lost 6 bases and 6 bases, there was a span of 14 bases. Germline CDR1 reads MNHEY; CDR2 reads SMNVEV (reference sequence). The CDR3 is made up of 13 amino acids. The CDR3 DNA is TGTGCCAGCAGCAGGGAGGGATCCTCTGAAGCTTTCTTT. It codes for CASSREGSSEAFF.

This clonotype was observed at least ten times. V usage is TRBV7-2 and J usage is TRBJ2-1, with a tentative D call TRBD2 (6 bases). The germline gives CDR1 SGHTA, CDR2 FQGNSA. The CDR3 runs 15 residues. The ends were cut back, 6 bases at V and 2 bases at J, with 14 bases in the middle. The CDR3 coding sequence is TGTGCCAGCAGACCGCAGCGGGTAACCTACAATGAGCAGTTCTTC. Its protein product is CASRPQRVTYNEQFF.

The chain has TRBV5-6 and TRBJ2-3; TRBD2 agrees at 11 bases. CDR1 is SGHDT and CDR2 is YYEEEE in the germline V gene. The V segment lost 1 base and the J segment 0 bases; nucleotides outside the gene matches: 7. The length of the CDR3 is 18 residues. The CDR3 sequence is CASSLFTSGGPSTDTQYF. The CDR3 DNA reads TGTGCCAGCAGCTTGTTTACTAGCGGGGGTCCAAGCACAGATACGCAGTATTTT.

This chain joins TRBV7-9 and TRBJ1-1, with 7 nucleotides matching TRBD1. V lost 5 bases and J lost 9; bases outside the gene matches: 6. Germline-derived CDR1 and CDR2 are SEHNR and FQNEAQ (reference sequence). This CDR3 is 12 amino acids long. CDR3 in amino acids: CASSTGEEKAFF. The DNA for the CDR3 is TGTGCCAGCAGCACAGGGGAGGAAAAAGCTTTCTTT.

A few counts support this clonotype. V gene TRBV20-1 combines with J gene TRBJ2-7, with 8 nucleotides matching TRBD1. The CDR3 covers 17 residues. Losses at the gene ends were 5 bases for V and 2 bases for J; bases not matched to a gene: 17. CDR1 is DFQATT, CDR2 SNEGSKA, per germline (reference sequence). The CDR3 is CSAPLFSRDRMTYEQYF. The DNA for the CDR3 is TGCAGTGCTCCCCTCTTCAGCCGGGACAGGATGACCTACGAGCAGTACTTC.

The chain employs TRBV29-1 and TRBJ2-7; possibly TRBD1 for D (6 bases). With 3 bases removed from V and 7 bases from J, the gap between germline ends came to 22 bases. From germline, CDR1 is SQVTM and CDR2 ANQGSEA. There are 15 residues in the CDR3. In nucleotides, the CDR3 is TGCAGCGTTGAGGGGCCCCCCTCAGACAGGAATGAGCAGTACTTC. Translation gives CSVEGPPSDRNEQYF.

This clonotype was seen a few times. The rearrangement links TRBV20-1 to TRBJ1-5, with TRBD1 matching 10 bases. V lost 6 bases to trimming and J lost 0 bases; unmatched junction nucleotides: 5. CDR3 length: 15 amino acids. CDR1 is DFQATT, CDR2 SNEGSKA, per germline (reference sequence). In nucleotides, the CDR3 is TGCAGTGCCCGGGACAGGGGTTATAGCAATCAGCCCCAGCATTTT. It translates to CSARDRGYSNQPQHF.

The gene calls are TRBV6-5 and TRBJ2-1; 9 bases are a match to TRBD2. CDR3 length equals 14 residues. Germline V gene data show CDR1 as MNHEY and CDR2 as SVGAGI. V was pared by 6 bases and J by 7 bases, with 7 bases of the junction left unmatched. The CDR3 sequence is CASSRTSGWNEQFF. The DNA for the CDR3 is TGTGCCAGCAGCCGTACTAGCGGGTGGAATGAGCAGTTCTTC.

CDR3 amino acids: CSVGGVSADTQYF. Here the CDR3 DNA reads TGCAGCGTTGGGGGGGTTAGCGCAGATACGCAGTATTTT. The chain couples TRBV29-1 to TRBJ2-3, with D possibly TRBD2 on 6 matching bases. V shed 4 bases and J shed 4 bases, with 12 bases lying between them. The CDR3 totals 13 residues. Germline V CDR1 and CDR2: SQVTM, ANQGSEA.

This clonotype was observed a handful of times. The V and J genes are TRBV11-2 and TRBJ2-1, with no clear D. V gave up 1 base and J gave up 7 bases, with 8 bases separating them. The CDR3 is made up of 13 amino acids. Germline values: CDR1 SGHAT, CDR2 FQNNGV. The CDR3 is CASSLARMNEQFF. CDR3 in DNA: TGTGCCAGCAGCTTAGCCCGAATGAATGAGCAGTTCTTC. The full variable domain, rest sourced from reference TRBV11-2 and TRBJ2-1, is EAGVAQSPRYKIIEKRQSVAFWCNPISGHATLYWYQQILGQGPKLLIQFQNNGVVDDSQLPKDRFSAERLKGVDSTLKIQPAKLEDSAVYLCASSLARMNEQFFGPGTRLTVL.